This T cell receptor (beta chain) was retrieved from a study of shared clonotypes between healthy human individuals. TCRdb's table, derived via immunoSEQ multiplex PCR, lists solely in-frame clones and lacks some. This sample has about 1 million clones, with about 77% found just once. Looked up from germline, CDR1 is GTSNPN and CDR2 is SVGIG (reference sequence). Trimming at V came to 1 base and at J to 4 bases, leaving 1 base not matched to a gene. The CDR3 contains 13 residues. The J gene is TRBJ1-1, the V gene TRBV30, with 9 positions matching TRBD1. This receptor was obtained from a man aged 18 to 35 in good health. Sample: memory CD4+ T cells sorted from blood. Subset: CD45RA-negative fraction. In DNA form, the CDR3 reads TGTGCCTGGAGTGGGGACAGGGTCACTGAAGCTTTCTTT. This encodes CAWSGDRVTEAFF. Complete variable domain (other parts from reference TRBV30 and TRBJ1-1): SQTIHQWPATLVQPVGSPLSLECTVEGTSNPNLYWYRQAAGRGLQLLFYSVGIGQISSEVPQNLSASRPQDRQFILSSKKLLLSDSGFYLCAWSGDRVTEAFFGQGTRLTVV.